This T cell receptor (beta chain) was documented in a study of cytomegalovirus exposure and HLA in healthy donors. Germline CDR1 is SGDLS and CDR2 is YYNGEE. V lost 4 bases and J lost 4, with 9 bases in between. The length of the CDR3 is 12 residues. The repertoire was sequenced with immunoSEQ multiplex PCR; TCRdb's copy has only in-frame clones and lacks some. The table has more than 150,000 clones, roughly 91% seen once. Source material: PBMCs. The chain joins TRBV9 to TRBJ2-7; D gene unclear. This TCR derives from a man aged 18 to 30 in good health and CMV-seronegative. The CDR3 DNA is TGTGCCAGCAGCCGAACTAATTACGAGCAGTACTTC. It yields the protein CASSRTNYEQYF. The whole variable domain, remainder taken from reference TRBV9 and TRBJ2-7, is DSGVTQTPKHLITATGQRVTLRCSPRSGDLSVYWYQQSLDQGLQFLIQYYNGEERAKGNILERFSAQQFPDLHSELNLSSLELGDSALYFCASSRTNYEQYFGPGTRLTVT.